The 15 T cell receptor beta chains below were found in one sample sequenced in a study of regulatory T cells in long-lasting Graves disease. Time point noted: newly diagnosed GD, antithyroid drugs for less than 3 months. The TCR library was made from RNA extracted from PBMCs. Relying on iRepertoire HTBI primers and Arm-PCR of CDR3 regions, the team built TCR beta libraries. Each CDR3 protein is one row after TCRdb ran MiXCR on the multiplex PCR reads. Of almost 450,000 distinct CDR3 sequences listed, less than 20% are singletons. These same data were also listed under a study on T cells in Graves' hyperthyroidism and ophthalmopathy.

Sequencing was performed on peripheral blood mononuclear cells (PBMCs), taken at new diagnosis, from a patient treated with antithyroid drugs. The receptors were gathered from a woman aged 25-40 years with Graves disease.

This clonotype was seen repeatedly, ten times or more. V gene TRBV30 combines with J gene TRBJ2-7, with D hard to call. The germline gives CDR1 GTSNPN, CDR2 SVGIG (reference sequence). V lost 3 bases to trimming and J lost 2 bases, with 11 bases between them. This CDR3 contains 13 residues. The CDR3: CAWRNSGTYEQYF. CDR3 nucleotides: TGTGCCTGGAGAAACAGTGGGACCTACGAGCAGTACTTC.

This clonotype was counted at least ten times. The junction and the germline gene differ at one end; a read error may be behind it. This chain connects TRBV5-1 to TRBJ1-2; D gene uncertain. The CDR3 runs to 14 residues. Per the germline V gene, CDR1 is SGHRS and CDR2 is YFSETQ. The CDR3 DNA follows: TGCGCCAGCAGCCCAACACCCGCGAGTTATGACTACACCTTC. This codes for CASSPTPASYDYTF.

This clonotype came up a few times. This chain joins TRBV27 and TRBJ2-1, with 8 nucleotides matching TRBD2. The DNA end favors TRBJ2-5, so the J call may be wrong. Germline assignment: CDR1 MNHEY and CDR2 SMNVEV (reference sequence). The CDR3 is made up of 22 amino acids. In DNA form, the CDR3 reads TGTGCCAGCAGTTTATCATGGGGGAGAGTATCATTCGGGACTAGAAGTCTGGAGACCCAGTACTTC. Amino acid sequence: CASSLSWGRVSFGTRSLETQYF.

This clonotype has ten or more counts. J is TRBJ1-1 and V is TRBV6-5, with 9 bases matching TRBD1. Germline assignment: CDR1 MNHEY and CDR2 SVGAGI. The CDR3 consists of 14 residues. Trimming at V came to 4 bases and at J to 7 bases, leaving 7 bases not matched to a gene. The CDR3 loop reads CASSSHDRGIEAFF. The CDR3 bases are TGTGCCAGCAGTTCCCACGACAGGGGGATTGAAGCTTTCTTT.

This clonotype has a count of ten or more. This chain links TRBV12-3 or TRBV12-4 with TRBJ2-5, with 10 positions matching TRBD1. Trimming removed 6 bases from V and 5 bases from J; junction bases left unmatched: 18. This CDR3 has 18 amino acids. CDR3 sequence: CASSTGTGARMGYETQYF. The CDR3 DNA sequence: TGTGCCAGCAGCACTGGGACAGGGGCTCGAATGGGCTATGAGACCCAGTACTTC.

This clonotype was seen repeatedly, ten times or more. The J gene is TRBJ1-2, the V gene TRBV2, with 8 bases identical to TRBD1. The V and J ends lost 6 bases and 0 bases, in that order; junction bases with no gene match: 3. In germline, CDR1 is SNHLY, CDR2 FYNNEI. CDR3 length: 14 amino acids. CDR3 in amino acids: CASRGTGTNYGYTF. CDR3 DNA: TGTGCCAGCAGGGGGACAGGAACTAACTATGGCTACACCTTC.

This clonotype showed up just a few times. The CDR3 ends on some other residue instead of the conserved phenylalanine or tryptophan, so this is likely a read error. V is TRBV18 and J is TRBJ2-7, with D tentatively TRBD2 (6 bases). The CDR3 is 16 amino acids. V lost 0 bases, J lost 5 bases, and 17 bases lay in between. CDR1 is KGHSH and CDR2 is LQKENI in the germline V gene. CDR3 amino acids: CASSPPTRGKGHEQYC. As DNA, the CDR3 is TGTGCCAGCTCACCACCGACCCGCGGGAAGGGCCACGAGCAGTACTGC.

This clonotype was counted at least ten times. The chain has TRBV6-1 and TRBJ1-1; D not certain. V lost 2 bases, J lost 5 bases, and 15 bases lay in between. Germline V gene sequence: CDR1 MNHNS, CDR2 SASEGT. The CDR3 is 15 amino acids. The CDR3 protein is CASSESRPVGTEAFF. In DNA, the CDR3 is TGTGCCAGCAGTGAAAGCCGGCCAGTAGGTACTGAAGCTTTCTTT.

CDR3 nucleotide sequence: TGTGCCAGCTCGGGACGGGCCAATCAGCCCCAGCATTTT. Residues: CASSGRANQPQHF. The rearrangement joins TRBV19 to TRBJ1-5, with D perhaps matching TRBD1 (5 bases). V shed 9 bases and J shed 3 bases, with 12 bases lying between them. The CDR3 totals 13 residues. Germline-derived CDR1 and CDR2 are LNHDA and SQIVND (reference sequence).

This rearrangement joins TRBV6-1 to TRBJ2-5; D perhaps matches TRBD1 (6 bases). The CDR3 spans 14 residues. With 8 bases removed from V and 5 bases from J, the gap between germline ends came to 18 bases. Germline values: CDR1 MNHNS, CDR2 SASEGT. The CDR3 DNA follows: TGTGCCAGCCGGAAAACAGGGACGGGGGAGACCCAGTACTTC. Translating it yields CASRKTGTGETQYF.

In its sample, this clonotype was seen a few times. The rearrangement links TRBV6-2 or TRBV6-3 to TRBJ2-2, with a tentative D call TRBD2 (5 bases). The germline CDR1 and CDR2 sequences are MNHEY and SVGEGT. Deletions cut 7 bases from V and 8 bases from J, with 17 bases between. The CDR3 contains 14 residues. The CDR3 spells CASIVRPGGGELFF. The CDR3 nucleotides are TGTGCCAGCATAGTCCGACCCGGCGGGGGGGAGCTGTTTTTT.

This clonotype was counted many times. The J gene is TRBJ2-2, the V gene TRBV30; perhaps TRBD2 as D (5 bases). Germline CDR1 and CDR2: GTSNPN and SVGIG (reference sequence). Trimming shortened V by 8 bases and J by 10 bases, and 14 bases separated the two germline ends. The CDR3 consists of 11 residues. CDR3 loop: CAGPKGAELFF. The CDR3 nucleotides read TGTGCCGGACCGAAGGGAGCGGAGCTGTTTTTT. Complete variable domain (other parts from reference TRBV30 and TRBJ2-2): SQTIHQWPATLVQPVGSPLSLECTVEGTSNPNLYWYRQAAGRGLQLLFYSVGIGQISSEVPQNLSASRPQDRQFILSSKKLLLSDSGFYLCAGPKGAELFFGEGSRLTVL.

This clonotype occurred many times. J is TRBJ1-1 and V is TRBV20-1, with 7 bases aligning to TRBD1. CDR3 length equals 12 residues. The germline CDR1 and CDR2 sequences are DFQATT and SNEGSKA (reference sequence). Germline trimming cut 6 bases from V and 1 base from J; bases unmatched to any gene: 2. CDR3 sequence (DNA): TGCAGTGCCCCAGGGGGGAACACTGAAGCTTTCTTT. Translation: CSAPGGNTEAFF.

The rearrangement uses TRBV28 and TRBJ2-3; TRBD2 matches 11 bases. The germline CDR1 and CDR2 sequences are MDHEN and SYDVKM. The CDR3 has 16 amino acids. J was trimmed by 4 bases and V by 11 bases; bases with no gene match: 14. The CDR3 coding sequence is TGTGCCGGCGTTGGGACCGTACTAGCGGGAGCAGATACGCAGTATTTT. This encodes CAGVGTVLAGADTQYF.

This clonotype was observed at least ten times. The chain is built from TRBV28 and TRBJ1-2, with no clear D. V lost 7 bases and J lost 0, with 9 bases in between. The CDR3 spans 13 residues. CDR1 and CDR2 (germline): MDHEN, SYDVKM. The CDR3 nucleotides are TGTGCCAGCAATACAGAAGCTAACTATGGCTACACCTTC. It yields the protein CASNTEANYGYTF.